The rows below give T cell receptor beta chains drawn from one sample of a study of technical replicates of blood from a handful of donors. The method was immunoSEQ multiplex PCR; TCRdb's version includes in-frame clones alone and lacks a portion of them. The sample yields roughly 74,000 clones, 91% seen once. Sequencing was carried out using T cells isolated from PBMCs. These receptors were taken from a human donor in good health. Each CDR3 is given without its conserved first and last residue.

CDR3 length,V gene,CDR3 protein
13,TRBV5-6,ASSPRGLVGETQY
15,TRBV9,ASSFGTSGKEGGELF
13,TRBV6-1,ASCPGQAPNTEAF
14,TRBV7-9,ASSFRSSYDTGELF
13,TRBV5-4,ASSGSGLVANEQF
12,TRBV13,ASSDRTSGNTIY
11,TRBV7-3,ASSLKLGYGYT
12,TRBV5-1,ASSLISGQETQY
9,TRBV4-1,ASSSNTEAF
11,TRBV7-9,ASSLGQNYGYT
13,TRBV11-2,ASSKGGPLTGELF
13,TRBV19,ASSPYTHPGTEAF
16,TRBV4-3,ASSQASAGTGVGAEQY
15,TRBV5-1,ASSSSVDSIANYGYT
12,TRBV11-3,ASSLNSVYNEQF
11,TRBV10-3,AISPPTNYGYT
13,TRBV27,ASSLLGANTGELF
12,TRBV13,ASSLGLGLDTQY
10,TRBV19,AVHTGYTEAF
11,TRBV11-2,ASSFTAGNGYT
12,TRBV10-2,ASSGSGKTDTQY
13,TRBV5-4,ASSLDRTNTGELF
13,TRBV28,ASSLEGLAKNIQY
15,TRBV5-6,ASSGMTGGAMIYEQY
13,TRBV7-8,ANRGQGRVTGELF
11,TRBV19,ATGQDLTGELF
12,TRBV5-1,ASSKSQGSQPQH
13,TRBV9,ASSVEGDISYEQY
14,TRBV2,ASTPGTTGGGQPQH
11,TRBV5-4,ASSFGENTEAF
15,TRBV4-1,ASSQGLAGPPGDEQF
14,TRBV4-1,ASSQDNGRGYNEQF
14,TRBV6-5,ASSFYPAESYNEQF
9,TRBV30,ACLREHGYT
13,TRBV11-2,ASSSRELTNEKLF
10,TRBV5-4,ASSLPGGKAF
13,TRBV13,ASSLPGQGTYEQY
13,TRBV6-6,ASADRELLIDGYT
15,TRBV28,ASSLRDRVISNQPQH
9,TRBV4-2,ASSQREKLF
11,TRBV11-2,ASSLAGNEKLF
12,TRBV6-6,ASSYSSDYNEQF
13,TRBV7-8,ASSLWSGGADTQY
13,TRBV11-2,ASSLAFRDTYGYT
12,TRBV29-1,SVERTGASYGYT
12,TRBV19,ASSIRDSNQPQH
12,TRBV11-3,ASSLVRELDTQY
15,TRBV4-1,ASSQEGTAGSSNEQF
9,TRBV30,AWSLRYEQY